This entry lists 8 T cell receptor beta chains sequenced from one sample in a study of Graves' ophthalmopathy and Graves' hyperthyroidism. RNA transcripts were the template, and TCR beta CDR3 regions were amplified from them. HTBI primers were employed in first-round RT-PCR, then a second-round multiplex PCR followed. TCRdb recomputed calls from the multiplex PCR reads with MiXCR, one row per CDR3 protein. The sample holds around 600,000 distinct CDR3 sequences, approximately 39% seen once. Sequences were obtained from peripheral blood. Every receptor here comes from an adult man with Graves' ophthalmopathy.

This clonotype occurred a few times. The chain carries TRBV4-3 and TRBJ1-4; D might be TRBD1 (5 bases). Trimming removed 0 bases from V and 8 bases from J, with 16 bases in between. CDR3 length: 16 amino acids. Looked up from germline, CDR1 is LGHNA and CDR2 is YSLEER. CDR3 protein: CASSQDQSPRGEKLFF. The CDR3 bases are TGCGCCAGCAGCCAAGATCAATCCCCAAGGGGCGAAAAACTGTTTTTT.

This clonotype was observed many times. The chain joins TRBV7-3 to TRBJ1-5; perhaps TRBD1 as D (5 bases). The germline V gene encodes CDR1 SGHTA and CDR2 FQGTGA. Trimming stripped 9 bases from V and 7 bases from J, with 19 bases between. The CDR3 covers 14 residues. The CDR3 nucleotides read TGTGCCAGGCAACAGGCGGGTAAGACGCAGCCCCAGCATTTT. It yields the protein CARQQAGKTQPQHF.

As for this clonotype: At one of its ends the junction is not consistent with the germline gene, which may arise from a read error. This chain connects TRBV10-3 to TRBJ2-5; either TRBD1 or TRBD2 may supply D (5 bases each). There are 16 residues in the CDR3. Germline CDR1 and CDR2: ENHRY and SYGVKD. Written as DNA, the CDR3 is TGTGCCAGCAGTGCAATCGCCCGGGGCGGCCAAGAGACCCAGTACTTC. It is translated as CASSAIARGGQETQYF.

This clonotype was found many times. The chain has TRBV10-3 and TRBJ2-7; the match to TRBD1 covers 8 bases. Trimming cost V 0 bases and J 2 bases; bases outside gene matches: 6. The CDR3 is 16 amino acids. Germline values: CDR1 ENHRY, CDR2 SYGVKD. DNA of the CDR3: TGTGCCATCAGTGAGTCGCGGACAGGGCAGACCTACGAGCAGTACTTC. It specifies CAISESRTGQTYEQYF.

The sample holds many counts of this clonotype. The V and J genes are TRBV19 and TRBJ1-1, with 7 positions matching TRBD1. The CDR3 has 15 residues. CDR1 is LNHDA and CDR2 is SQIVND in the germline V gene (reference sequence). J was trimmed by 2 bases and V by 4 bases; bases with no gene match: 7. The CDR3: CASSTEQGGNTEAFF. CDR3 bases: TGTGCCAGTAGTACCGAGCAAGGGGGCAACACTGAAGCTTTCTTT.

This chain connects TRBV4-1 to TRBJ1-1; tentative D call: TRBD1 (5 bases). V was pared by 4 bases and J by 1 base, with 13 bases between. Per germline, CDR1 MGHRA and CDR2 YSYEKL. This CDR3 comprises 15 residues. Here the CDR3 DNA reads TGCGCCAGCAGCCGGACTGGACAAGGGAACACTGAAGCTTTCTTT. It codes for CASSRTGQGNTEAFF.

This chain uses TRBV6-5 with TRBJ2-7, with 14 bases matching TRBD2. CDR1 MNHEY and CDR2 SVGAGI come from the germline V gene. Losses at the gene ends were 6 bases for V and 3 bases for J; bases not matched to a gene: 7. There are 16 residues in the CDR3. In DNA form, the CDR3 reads TGTGCCAGCAGGCCGACTAGCGGGAGGGTTAACTACGAGCAGTACTTC. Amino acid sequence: CASRPTSGRVNYEQYF.

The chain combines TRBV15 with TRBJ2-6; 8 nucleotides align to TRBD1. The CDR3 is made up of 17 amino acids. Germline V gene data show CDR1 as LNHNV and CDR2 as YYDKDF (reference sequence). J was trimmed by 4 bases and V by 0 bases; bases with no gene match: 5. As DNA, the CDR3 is TGTGCCACCAGCAGAGATTTCACAGGGGGAGGGGCCAACGTCCTGACTTTC. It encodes CATSRDFTGGGANVLTF.